The next 9 T cell receptor beta chains were all read from a single sample in a study of blood T cell repertoires in COVID-19 (dated by TCRdb to the early 2020s). The protocol used for the library was the immunoSEQ multiplex PCR assay. Imported from immuneACCESS, the table was reduced by TCRdb to in-frame sequences with V and J called. These copies leave out some clones; in studies compared against another copy, an unresolved V gene accounts for under half, and the cause of the remainder is not known. The sample includes about 19,000 clones, with around 90% observed a single time. The ten most abundant clones make up almost 8.5% of the sample. The sequenced sample consisted of peripheral blood. The receptors were gathered from a human donor in a cohort sampled during active COVID-19. The donor label of this sample is uncertain.

The CDR3 here is CASTPGQGTPPNTGELFF. CDR3 DNA sequence: TGTGCCAGTACCCCGGGACAGGGGACCCCCCCAAACACCGGGGAGCTGTTTTTT. The gene calls are TRBV19 and TRBJ2-2; 10 nucleotides line up with TRBD1. Trimming cost V 7 bases and J 2 bases; bases outside gene matches: 13. CDR1 LNHDA and CDR2 SQIVND come from the germline V gene (reference sequence). The CDR3 loop spans 18 amino acids.

This clone was seen a single time. The chain is built from TRBV18 and TRBJ2-1, with 7 nucleotides matching TRBD1. Germline values: CDR1 KGHSH, CDR2 LQKENI. V lost 5 bases to trimming and J lost 2 bases; unmatched junction nucleotides: 9. The CDR3 contains 16 residues. This CDR3 is CASSIQNRGTYNEQFF. The CDR3 nucleotides are TGTGCCAGCTCAATACAAAACAGGGGAACCTACAATGAGCAGTTCTTC.

The sample holds a few counts of this clone. This chain joins TRBV29-1 and TRBJ2-5; TRBD1 matches at 10 bases. In germline, CDR1 is SQVTM, CDR2 ANQGSEA. There are 13 residues in the CDR3. As DNA, the CDR3 is TGCAGTCTGGGACAGGGGCGTGGAGAGACCCAGTACTTC. Translating it yields CSLGQGRGETQYF.

The genes are TRBV2 and TRBJ2-3; 7 positions agree with TRBD1. V lost 4 bases and J lost 2; bases outside the gene matches: 6. The CDR3 totals 15 residues. Germline V gene lookup returns CDR1 SNHLY and CDR2 FYNNEI. CDR3 coding DNA: TGTGCCAGCAGTGGACAGGGAGAAACCACAGATACGCAGTATTTT. Amino acid sequence: CASSGQGETTDTQYF.

The V and J genes are TRBV30 and TRBJ2-5, with D uncertain. This CDR3 has 11 residues. Trimming shortened V by 3 bases and J by 1 base, and 3 bases separated the two germline ends. Germline CDR1 is GTSNPN and CDR2 is SVGIG (reference sequence). The CDR3 protein is CAWRAQETQYF. The CDR3 DNA follows: TGTGCCTGGAGGGCCCAAGAGACCCAGTACTTC.

The chain joins TRBV25-1 to TRBJ1-1, with TRBD1 identical over 7 bases. CDR1 and CDR2 (germline): MGHDK, SYGVNS. V shed 1 base, J shed 1 base, and the junction held 6 bases outside the gene matches. The CDR3 is made up of 16 amino acids. CDR3 coding DNA: TGTGCCAGCAGTGAATTAGGGGGCTCCCCGAACACTGAAGCTTTCTTT. It yields the protein CASSELGGSPNTEAFF.

This chain links TRBV3-1 (or the pseudogene TRBV3-2) with TRBJ1-2, with TRBD1 identical over 10 bases. Germline V gene data show CDR1 as LGHDT and CDR2 as YNNKEL (reference sequence). Trimming cost V 5 bases and J 8 bases; bases outside gene matches: 8. The CDR3 runs to 14 residues. CDR3 loop: CASSADRGPGGYTF. CDR3 bases: TGTGCCAGCAGCGCCGACAGGGGGCCGGGGGGCTACACCTTC.

The sample holds one count of this clone. The chain joins TRBV9 to TRBJ2-7; D uncertain. V lost 0 bases, J lost 6 bases, and 13 bases lay in between. CDR1 and CDR2 from the germline V gene are SGDLS and YYNGEE. This CDR3 contains 14 residues. This chain's CDR3 is CASSVADWAGEQYF. For the CDR3, the DNA is TGTGCCAGCAGCGTAGCGGATTGGGCTGGCGAGCAGTACTTC.

The chain has TRBV12-2 and TRBJ1-5; TRBD1 is the table's D call, not checked against the DNA. TRBV12-2 is a documented pseudogene. This CDR3 is 16 amino acids long. CDR3 region: CASRLPEDRAGQPQHF. The CDR3 nucleotides read TGTGCAAGTCGCTTACCAGAGGACAGGGCGGGGCAGCCCCAGCATTTT.